One and the same sample provided the 17 T cell receptor beta chains below, sequenced in a study of T cells after yellow fever vaccination. MiXCR, applied by TCRdb to the 5' RACE reads, yields one record per CDR3 protein. The sample has about 340,000 distinct CDR3 sequences, 8.7% seen once; the top ten hold about a sixth. The sequencing here drew on PBMCs, taken on the day of the first yellow fever vaccination. The receptors were sampled from a man younger than 35 who received the YFV17D yellow fever vaccine.

This clonotype came up many times. CDR3 protein: CASSPRTEAFF. The CDR3 bases are TGTGCCAGCAGCCCCCGCACTGAAGCTTTCTTT. This chain links TRBV7-9 with TRBJ1-1; D remains unclear. Germline CDR1 SEHNR, CDR2 FQNEAQ (reference sequence). Trimming removed 5 bases from V and 4 bases from J, with 5 bases in between. This CDR3 is 11 amino acids long.

There are many counts of this clonotype. This rearrangement joins TRBV29-1 to TRBJ1-1; TRBD1 is a possible D gene (5 bases). Trimming cost V 7 bases and J 1 base, with 13 bases left between them. The germline V gene has CDR1 SQVTM and CDR2 ANQGSEA. This CDR3 comprises 13 residues. Here the CDR3 reads CSARTLTNTEAFF. The CDR3, as DNA: TGCAGCGCTCGGACACTTACGAACACTGAAGCTTTCTTT.

This clonotype was detected a few times. The J gene is TRBJ2-5, the V gene TRBV5-1; unclear D gene. The CDR3 contains 15 residues. Germline V gene sequence: CDR1 SGHRS, CDR2 YFSETQ. Trimming took off 6 bases at V and 4 bases at J, with 19 bases between the two ends. The CDR3 reads CASTPVTSPTETQYF. In nucleotides, the CDR3 is TGCGCCAGCACGCCGGTCACCTCCCCCACAGAGACCCAGTACTTC. The complete variable domain, with remaining parts taken from reference TRBV5-1 and TRBJ2-5, reads KAGVTQTPRYLIKTRGQQVTLSCSPISGHRSVSWYQQTPGQGLQFLFEYFSETQRNKGNFPGRFSGRQFSNSRSEMNVSTLELGDSALYLCASTPVTSPTETQYFGPGTRLLVL.

The CDR3 reads CASSRAGAGGTGELFF. In nucleotides, the CDR3 is TGTGCCAGCAGCCGAGCGGGCGCAGGGGGCACCGGGGAGCTGTTTTTT. The chain employs TRBV5-4 and TRBJ2-2; D perhaps matches TRBD1 (7 bases). This CDR3 is 16 amino acids long. V was trimmed by 4 bases and J by 4 bases, leaving 17 bases between them. Germline loops: CDR1 SGHNT, CDR2 YYREEE (reference sequence).

A few counts support this clonotype. The chain is built from TRBV12-3 or TRBV12-4 and TRBJ1-4, with a tentative D call TRBD1 (5 bases). Trimming removed 1 base at V and 0 bases at J, with 12 bases between. The CDR3 is made up of 17 amino acids. The CDR3 nucleotides read TGTGCCAGCAGTTTAGGAGCCAGGGCCGCAACTAATGAAAAACTGTTTTTT. This sequence encodes CASSLGARAATNEKLFF.

The rearrangement joins TRBV29-1 to TRBJ1-1, with TRBD1 matching over 7 bases. V lost 0 bases to trimming and J lost 8 bases; unmatched junction nucleotides: 9. Germline V gives CDR1 SQVTM, CDR2 ANQGSEA. The CDR3 length is 14 residues. The CDR3 DNA sequence: TGCAGCGTTGAAGACTCGGACAGGCGATTGGAAGCTTTCTTT. Its protein is CSVEDSDRRLEAFF.

This clonotype was observed a few times. The V gene is TRBV12-3 or TRBV12-4, the J gene TRBJ1-6, with 9 bases fitting TRBD1. J gave up 5 bases and V 5 bases, and 13 bases lay outside the gene matches. The CDR3 is made up of 18 amino acids. The CDR3 sequence is CASSPALGQGGNNSPLHF. The CDR3 region has the DNA TGTGCCAGCAGTCCAGCGCTGGGACAGGGTGGGAATAATTCACCCCTCCACTTT.

This clonotype was detected only a few times. This chain connects TRBV29-1 to TRBJ1-1; 7 positions match TRBD1. Germline V CDR1 and CDR2: SQVTM, ANQGSEA. The CDR3 consists of 11 residues. V trimming: 6 bases; J trimming: 6 bases; junction bases outside the gene matches: 4. In DNA form, the CDR3 reads TGCAGCGTGACCACAGGGGCTGAAGCTTTCTTT. Translated: CSVTTGAEAFF.

The V gene is TRBV24-1, the J gene TRBJ1-6; a weak D match, TRBD1 (6 bases). The CDR3 loop spans 19 amino acids. The V gene lost 0 bases and the J gene lost 3 bases, with 17 bases spanning the gap. Germline V gene data show CDR1 as KGHDR and CDR2 as SFDVKD. The CDR3 is CATSDLAGAPPVYNSPLHF. In DNA, the CDR3 is TGTGCCACCAGTGATTTGGCAGGGGCACCCCCCGTCTATAATTCACCCCTCCACTTT.

The genes are TRBV7-2 and TRBJ2-3, with D perhaps TRBD2 (7 bases). The germline V gene encodes CDR1 SGHTA and CDR2 FQGNSA. The CDR3 is 14 amino acids. V lost 8 bases, J lost 0 bases, and 12 bases lay in between. CDR3 nucleotides: TGTGCCAGCGGCCGGGGGGCCAGCACAGATACGCAGTATTTT. Protein product: CASGRGASTDTQYF. Variable domain in full (rest from reference TRBV7-2 and TRBJ2-3): GAGVSQSPSNKVTEKGKDVELRCDPISGHTALYWYRQSLGQGLEFLIYFQGNSAPDKSGLPSDRFSAERTGGSVSTLTIQRTQQEDSAVYLCASGRGASTDTQYFGPGTRLTVL.

This clonotype was seen a handful of times. V is TRBV20-1 and J is TRBJ2-5; no clear D gene. There are 12 residues in the CDR3. Deletions cut 3 bases from V and 5 bases from J, with 10 bases between. Looked up from germline, CDR1 is DFQATT and CDR2 is SNEGSKA (reference sequence). The CDR3 sequence is CSARGSSETQYF. The DNA for the CDR3 is TGCAGTGCTAGGGGTAGTTCGGAGACCCAGTACTTC.

This clonotype has more than one count but fewer than ten. This chain joins TRBV7-9 and TRBJ2-7; no definite D call. Germline V gives CDR1 SEHNR, CDR2 FQNEAQ (reference sequence). This CDR3 has 16 residues. V lost 1 base to trimming and J lost 0 bases, with 13 bases between them. CDR3 nucleotides: TGTGCCAGCAGCTTAGAAGAAGGCCCGAGCTCCTACGAGCAGTACGTC. Translated: CASSLEEGPSSYEQYV.

Notes on this clonotype: A read error is possible here, since a much larger clone lies one base away. Here the CDR3 reads CCARDREGTTRSPLHF. For the CDR3, the DNA is TGCTGTGCTAGAGATCGGGAGGGAACTACTCGGTCACCCCTCCACTTT. V is TRBV20-1 and J is TRBJ1-6; D unresolved. The CDR3 is made up of 16 amino acids. Looked up from germline, CDR1 is DFQATT and CDR2 is SNEGSKA (reference sequence).

The chain is built from TRBV7-2 and TRBJ2-5; 9 bases fit TRBD2. The CDR3 totals 14 residues. V trimming: 5 bases; J trimming: 5 bases; junction bases outside the gene matches: 6. Germline lookup yields CDR1 SGHTA and CDR2 FQGNSA. CDR3 amino acids: CASSPAGGLETQYF. The CDR3 nucleotides are TGTGCCAGCAGCCCAGCGGGGGGCTTGGAGACCCAGTACTTC.

At least ten counts were recorded for this clonotype. The genes are TRBV5-1 and TRBJ2-3; tentatively, D is TRBD2 (7 bases). Germline V CDR1 and CDR2: SGHRS, YFSETQ. V lost 1 base to trimming and J lost 2 bases, with 11 bases between them. The CDR3 spans 15 residues. CDR3 sequence reads: CASSLIGGPTDTQYF. CDR3 bases: TGCGCCAGCAGCTTGATCGGGGGGCCCACAGATACGCAGTATTTT.

The J gene is TRBJ2-3, the V gene TRBV11-2; TRBD1 agrees at 9 bases. The CDR3 covers 16 residues. Germline V CDR1 and CDR2: SGHAT, FQNNGV. J gave up 5 bases and V 1 base, and 7 bases lay outside the gene matches. The CDR3 bases are TGTGCCAGCAGCTTAGGACTCGGGACAGGGATAGATACGCAGTATTTT. Protein product: CASSLGLGTGIDTQYF.

This clonotype has a handful of counts. The V and J genes are TRBV5-1 and TRBJ2-7; TRBD2 agrees at 7 bases. The CDR3 extends over 12 amino acids. The J segment lost 4 bases and the V segment lost 3 bases, leaving 1 base of the junction unmatched. The V gene's germline CDR1 is SGHRS and CDR2 YFSETQ. CDR3 region: CASSWEGYEQYF. The DNA for the CDR3 is TGCGCCAGCAGCTGGGAGGGGTACGAGCAGTACTTC.